Listed below are T cell receptor beta chains from one sample, sequenced in a study of human T cells and chemical hapten exposure. MiXCR was run by TCRdb on the RACE reads, yielding one entry per CDR3 protein. Among approximately 84,000 distinct CDR3 sequences listed, over 8.5% were seen once. Sequences were obtained from whole blood. These receptors came from a male donor in good health. Some clones in this sample may be carry-over from other donors' samples. The CDR3 runs from the conserved cysteine through the conserved F or W. The order of the fields is J gene, D gene, V gene, clone size, CDR3 DNA, CDR3 protein. A D gene is named only where the DNA matches it firmly. For some rows the clone size is stated as once, few or many, or as a class when expanded; others skip it.

>TRBJ2-3|TRBD1|TRBV20-1|many
TGCAGTGCTAGAGGGGACAGACTCACAGATACGCAGTATTTT
CSARGDRLTDTQYF
>TRBJ1-5|.|TRBV6-1|few
TGTGCCAGCAGTGAACAGGGGCGGCAGCCCCAGCATTTT
CASSEQGRQPQHF
>TRBJ1-1|.|TRBV3-1|few
TGTGCCAGCAGCCAAGGGAACACTGAAGCTTTCTTT
CASSQGNTEAFF
>TRBJ2-7|.|TRBV29-1|.
TGCAGCGTTGATCGGGGGCAGGAACCCTACGAGCAGTACTTC
CSVDRGQEPYEQYF
>TRBJ1-1|TRBD1|TRBV4-2|.
TGTGCCAGCAGCCACGGGACAGCGAACACTGAAGCTTTCTTT
CASSHGTANTEAFF
>TRBJ2-3|.|TRBV5-1|many
TGCGCCAGCAGCTTGGCCTCCGAGGCTGATACGCAGTATTTT
CASSLASEADTQYF
>TRBJ2-3|TRBD1|TRBV6-1|few
TGTGCCAGCAGTGAAGGGGACAGGGTCACAGATACGCAGTATTTT
CASSEGDRVTDTQYF
>TRBJ2-2|TRBD2|TRBV29-1|.
TGCAGCGTTGGACTAGCGGGACAGAGGGAGCTGTTTTTT
CSVGLAGQRELFF
>TRBJ2-4|.|TRBV21-1|few
TGTGCCAGCAGCAACGCCCAAAGCCGCCTTGACAGGGGGCCCTCCAAAAACATTCAGTACTTC
CASSNAQSRLDRGPSKNIQYF
>TRBJ2-1|TRBD1|TRBV12-3/TRBV12-4|many
TGTGCCAGCACTCCAGGGGGCGGGTCCTACAATGAGCAGTTCTTC
CASTPGGGSYNEQFF
>TRBJ1-1|.|TRBV5-1|many
TGCGCCAGCAGCTTGGGACGGAAGAACACTGAAGCTTTCTTT
CASSLGRKNTEAFF
>TRBJ1-2|.|TRBV7-9|few
TGTGCCAGCAGCCTGTTGATGAGGTCAACTAACGGCTACACCTTC
CASSLLMRSTNGYTF
>TRBJ2-3|TRBD2|TRBV6-5|.
TGTGCCAGCAGTCTTAGCGGGAGTGCCAAAGATACGCAGTATTTT
CASSLSGSAKDTQYF
>TRBJ1-2|.|TRBV18|few
TGTGCCAGCTCACCCTCCCAGGGTTCTTATGGCTACACCTTC
CASSPSQGSYGYTF
>TRBJ1-1|.|TRBV12-3/TRBV12-4|few
TGTGCCAGCAGTTTCGGACTCATGAACACTGAAGCTTTCTTT
CASSFGLMNTEAFF
>TRBJ2-5|TRBD2|TRBV12-3/TRBV12-4|few
TGTGCCAGCAGTTTATTAGCGGGGGGGCGGACCCAGTACTTC
CASSLLAGGRTQYF
>TRBJ2-7|TRBD2|TRBV29-1|few
TGCAGCGTTGAAGAATGGGCCCCGCTAGCGGACTCCTACGAGCAGTACTTC
CSVEEWAPLADSYEQYF
>TRBJ2-3|.|TRBV2|few
TGTGCCAGCAGTGAGGAGTTTAGCACAGATACGCAGTATTTT
CASSEEFSTDTQYF
>TRBJ1-2|.|TRBV6-5|.
TGTGCCAGCAGTGAGGACCGACCTAACTATGGCTACACCTTC
CASSEDRPNYGYTF
>TRBJ1-2|.|TRBV28|.
TGTGCCAGCAGTTTAGGAGGGATCTATGGCTACACCTTC
CASSLGGIYGYTF
>TRBJ1-1|.|TRBV5-4|many
TGTGCCAGCAGCTTCGCCGGTGAAGCTTTCTTT
CASSFAGEAFF
>TRBJ2-7|.|TRBV4-1|many
TGCGCCAGCAGCTCTCATGGGGCCGAGCAGTACTTC
CASSSHGAEQYF
>TRBJ2-1|.|TRBV29-1|.
TGCAGCGTTGACTTGTCCCGGCTTTTCCTCTACAATGAGCAGTTCTTC
CSVDLSRLFLYNEQFF
>TRBJ2-5|TRBD1|TRBV5-1|few
TGCGCCAGCAGCCCTGGACAGGGGGGTGTTGAGGCCCAGTACTTC
CASSPGQGGVEAQYF
>TRBJ1-1|.|TRBV6-2/TRBV6-3|few
TGTGCCAGCAGTTACTCGCCTCGGTTCTTAAATGAAGCTTTCTTT
CASSYSPRFLNEAFF
>TRBJ1-1|.|TRBV2|.
TGTGCCAGCAGTCAGACCCTAAGTGACACTGAAGCTTTCTTT
CASSQTLSDTEAFF